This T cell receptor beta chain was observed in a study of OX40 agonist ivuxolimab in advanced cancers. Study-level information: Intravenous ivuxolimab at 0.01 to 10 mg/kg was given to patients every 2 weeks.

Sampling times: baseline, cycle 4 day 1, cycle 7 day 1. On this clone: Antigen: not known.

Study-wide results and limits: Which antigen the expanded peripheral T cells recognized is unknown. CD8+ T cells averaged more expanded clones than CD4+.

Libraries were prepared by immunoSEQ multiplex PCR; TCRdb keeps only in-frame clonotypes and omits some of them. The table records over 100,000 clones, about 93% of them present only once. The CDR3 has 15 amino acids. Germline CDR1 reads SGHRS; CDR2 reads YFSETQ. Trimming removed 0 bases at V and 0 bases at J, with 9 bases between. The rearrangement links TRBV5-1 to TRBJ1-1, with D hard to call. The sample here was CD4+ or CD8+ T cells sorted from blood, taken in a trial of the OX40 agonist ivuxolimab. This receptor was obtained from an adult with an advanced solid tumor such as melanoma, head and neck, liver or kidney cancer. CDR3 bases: TGCGCCAGCAGCTTGGCGCAGGTTGTGAACACTGAAGCTTTCTTT. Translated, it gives CASSLAQVVNTEAFF.